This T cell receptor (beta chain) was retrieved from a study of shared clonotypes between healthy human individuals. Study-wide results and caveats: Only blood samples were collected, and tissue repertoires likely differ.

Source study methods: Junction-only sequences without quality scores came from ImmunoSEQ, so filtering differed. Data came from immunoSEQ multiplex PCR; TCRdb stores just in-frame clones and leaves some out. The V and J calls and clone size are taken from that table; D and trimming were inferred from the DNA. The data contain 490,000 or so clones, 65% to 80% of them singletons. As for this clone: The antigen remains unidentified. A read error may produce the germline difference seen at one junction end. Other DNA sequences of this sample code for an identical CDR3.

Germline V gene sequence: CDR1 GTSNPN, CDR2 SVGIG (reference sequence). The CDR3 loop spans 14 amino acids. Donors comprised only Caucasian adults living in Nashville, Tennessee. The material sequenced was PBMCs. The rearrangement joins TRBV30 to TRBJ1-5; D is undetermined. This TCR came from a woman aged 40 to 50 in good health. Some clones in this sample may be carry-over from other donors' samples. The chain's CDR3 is CAWSGQARYQPQHF. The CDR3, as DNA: TGTGCCTGGAGTGGGCAGGCCCGGTATCAGCCTCAGCATTTT. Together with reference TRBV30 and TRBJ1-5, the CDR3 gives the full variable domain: SQTIHQWPATLVQPVGSPLSLECTVEGTSNPNLYWYRQAAGRGLQLLFYSVGIGQISSEVPQNLSASRPQDRQFILSSKKLLLSDSGFYLCAWSGQARYQPQHFGDGTRLSIL.